This TCR beta chain was identified during a study of shared clonotypes between healthy human individuals. Study as a whole: The donor group consisted of a couple of women and three men, aged 18 to 49. Study-wide points: Blood alone was sampled, and tissue repertoires likely differ.

Sequencing used immunoSEQ multiplex PCR; TCRdb keeps in-frame clones, though not all of them. Of over 800,000 clones in the sample, more than 85% were seen once. As to this clone: Its antigen is unidentified.

The CDR3 spans 12 residues. The naive CD8 population came from CD45RO-negative cells selected for CCR7, without terminally differentiated effector memory CD45RA+ cells. Donors were Caucasian adults residing in Nashville, Tennessee, USA. Sequenced input: naive CD8+ T cells sorted from blood. The chain employs TRBV21-1 and TRBJ2-2. TRBV21-1 is listed as a pseudogene. This TCR was sampled from a man aged 25-40 years in good health. The CDR3 here is CASSPAPGELFF. DNA of the CDR3: TGTGCCAGCAGCCCGGCCCCCGGGGAGCTGTTTTTT.